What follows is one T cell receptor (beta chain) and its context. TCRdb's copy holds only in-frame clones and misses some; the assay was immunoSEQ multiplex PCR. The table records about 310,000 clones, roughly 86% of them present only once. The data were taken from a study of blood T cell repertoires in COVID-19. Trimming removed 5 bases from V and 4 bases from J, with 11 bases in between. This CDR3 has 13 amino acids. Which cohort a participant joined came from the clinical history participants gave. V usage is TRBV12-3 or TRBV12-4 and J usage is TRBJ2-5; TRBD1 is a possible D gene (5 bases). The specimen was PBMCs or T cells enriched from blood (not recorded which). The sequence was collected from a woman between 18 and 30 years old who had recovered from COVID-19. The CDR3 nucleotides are TGTGCCAGCAGTGCCCCAGGGCGAGAGACCCAGTACTTC. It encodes CASSAPGRETQYF.